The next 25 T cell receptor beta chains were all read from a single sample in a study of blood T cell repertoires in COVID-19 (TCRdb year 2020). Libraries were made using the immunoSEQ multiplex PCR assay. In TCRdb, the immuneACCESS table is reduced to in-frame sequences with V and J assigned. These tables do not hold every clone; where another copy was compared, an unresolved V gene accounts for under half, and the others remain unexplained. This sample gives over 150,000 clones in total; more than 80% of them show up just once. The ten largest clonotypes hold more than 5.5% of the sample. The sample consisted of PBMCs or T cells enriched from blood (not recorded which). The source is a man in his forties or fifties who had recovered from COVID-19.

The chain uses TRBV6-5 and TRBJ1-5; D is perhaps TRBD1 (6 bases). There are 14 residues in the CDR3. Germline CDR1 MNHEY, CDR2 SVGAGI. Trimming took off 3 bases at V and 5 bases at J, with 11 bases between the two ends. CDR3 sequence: CASSYSGEHQPQHF. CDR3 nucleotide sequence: TGTGCCAGCAGTTATTCAGGGGAGCATCAGCCCCAGCATTTT.

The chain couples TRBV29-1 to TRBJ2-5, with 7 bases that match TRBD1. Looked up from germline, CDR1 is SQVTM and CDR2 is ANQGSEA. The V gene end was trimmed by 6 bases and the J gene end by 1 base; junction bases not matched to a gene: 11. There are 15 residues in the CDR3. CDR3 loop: CSVHADGTAQETQYF. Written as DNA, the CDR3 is TGCAGCGTCCATGCGGATGGGACAGCCCAAGAGACCCAGTACTTC.

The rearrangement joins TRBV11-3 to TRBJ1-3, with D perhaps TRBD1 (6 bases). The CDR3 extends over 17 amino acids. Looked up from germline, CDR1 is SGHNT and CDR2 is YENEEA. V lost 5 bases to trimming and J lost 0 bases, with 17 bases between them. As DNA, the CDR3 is TGTGCCAGCAGCCCTCGACAGGTCTTCGACTCTGGAAACACCATATATTTT. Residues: CASSPRQVFDSGNTIYF.

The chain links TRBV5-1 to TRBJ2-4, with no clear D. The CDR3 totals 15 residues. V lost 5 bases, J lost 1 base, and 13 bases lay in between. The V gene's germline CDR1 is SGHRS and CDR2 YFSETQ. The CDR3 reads CASRRLGTAKNIQYF. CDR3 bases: TGCGCCAGCAGACGACTGGGTACGGCCAAAAACATTCAGTACTTC.

The chain's CDR3 is CASRLQGGIAEAFF. CDR3 sequence (DNA): TGTGCCAGCAGATTGCAGGGGGGCATAGCTGAAGCTTTCTTT. The chain links TRBV6-5 to TRBJ1-1; 7 bases agree with TRBD1. In germline, CDR1 is MNHEY, CDR2 SVGAGI. After removal of 6 bases from V and 6 bases from J, the junction contained 10 bases not matched to a gene. This CDR3 has 14 residues.

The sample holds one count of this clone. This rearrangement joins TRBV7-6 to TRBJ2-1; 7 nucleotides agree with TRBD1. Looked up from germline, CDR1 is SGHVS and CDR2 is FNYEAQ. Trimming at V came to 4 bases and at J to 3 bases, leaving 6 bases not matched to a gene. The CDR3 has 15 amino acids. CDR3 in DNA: TGTGCCAGCAGCTCCTTCCGGGACAGCTACAATGAGCAGTTCTTC. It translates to CASSSFRDSYNEQFF. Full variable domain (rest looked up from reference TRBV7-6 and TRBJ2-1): GAGVSQSPRYKVTKRGQDVALRCDPISGHVSLYWYRQALGQGPEFLTYFNYEAQQDKSGLPNDRFSAERPEGSISTLTIQRTEQRDSAMYRCASSSFRDSYNEQFFGPGTRLTVL.

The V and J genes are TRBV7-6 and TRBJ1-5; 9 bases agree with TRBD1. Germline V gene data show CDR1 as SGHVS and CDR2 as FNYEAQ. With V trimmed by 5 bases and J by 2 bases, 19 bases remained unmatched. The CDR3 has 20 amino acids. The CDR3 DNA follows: TGTGCCAGCAGCCCTCCCGCCCGGACAGGGGAGGTCAGTGGCAATCAGCCCCAGCATTTT. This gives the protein CASSPPARTGEVSGNQPQHF.

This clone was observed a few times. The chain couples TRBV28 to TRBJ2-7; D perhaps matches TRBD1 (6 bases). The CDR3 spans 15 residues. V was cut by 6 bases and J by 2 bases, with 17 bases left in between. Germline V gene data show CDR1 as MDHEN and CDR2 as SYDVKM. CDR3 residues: CASSQGTLDTYEQYF. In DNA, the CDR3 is TGTGCCAGCAGCCAAGGGACACTGGACACCTACGAGCAGTACTTC.

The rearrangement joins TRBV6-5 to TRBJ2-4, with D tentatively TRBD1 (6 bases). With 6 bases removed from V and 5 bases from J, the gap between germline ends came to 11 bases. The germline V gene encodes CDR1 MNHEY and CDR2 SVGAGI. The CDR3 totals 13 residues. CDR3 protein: CASSHNRENIQYF. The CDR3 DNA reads TGTGCCAGCAGCCACAACAGGGAAAACATTCAGTACTTC.

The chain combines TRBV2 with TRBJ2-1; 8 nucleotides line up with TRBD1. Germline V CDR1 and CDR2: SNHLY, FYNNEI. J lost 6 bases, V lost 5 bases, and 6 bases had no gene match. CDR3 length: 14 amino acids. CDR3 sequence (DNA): TGTGCCAGCAGTCGATTTACAGGGGGCAATGAGCAGTTCTTC. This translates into CASSRFTGGNEQFF.

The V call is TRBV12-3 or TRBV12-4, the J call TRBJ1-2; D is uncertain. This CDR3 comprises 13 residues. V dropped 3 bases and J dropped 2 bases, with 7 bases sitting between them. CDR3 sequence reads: CASSLSLNYGYTF. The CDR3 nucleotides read TGTGCCAGCAGTTTGAGTTTAAACTATGGCTACACCTTC.

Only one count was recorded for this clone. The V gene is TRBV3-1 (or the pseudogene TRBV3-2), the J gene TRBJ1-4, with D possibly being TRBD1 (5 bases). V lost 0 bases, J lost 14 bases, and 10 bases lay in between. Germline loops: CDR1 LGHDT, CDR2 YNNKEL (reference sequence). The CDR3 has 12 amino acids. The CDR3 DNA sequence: TGTGCCAGCAGCCAAGATGTCGGGGGGCTGTTTTTT. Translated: CASSQDVGGLFF.

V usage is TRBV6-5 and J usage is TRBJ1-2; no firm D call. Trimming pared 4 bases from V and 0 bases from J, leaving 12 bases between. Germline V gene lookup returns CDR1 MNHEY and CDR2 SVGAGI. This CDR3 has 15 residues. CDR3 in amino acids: CASSLTAVPNYGYTF. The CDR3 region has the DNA TGTGCCAGCAGTTTAACAGCCGTGCCTAACTATGGCTACACCTTC.

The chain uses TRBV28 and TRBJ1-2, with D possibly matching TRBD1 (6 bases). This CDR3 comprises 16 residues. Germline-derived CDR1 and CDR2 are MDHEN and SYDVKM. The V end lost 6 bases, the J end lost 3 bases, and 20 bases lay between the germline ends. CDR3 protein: CASSPAGQQSYYGYTF. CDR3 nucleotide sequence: TGTGCCAGCAGCCCCGCTGGACAGCAGTCTTACTATGGCTACACCTTC.

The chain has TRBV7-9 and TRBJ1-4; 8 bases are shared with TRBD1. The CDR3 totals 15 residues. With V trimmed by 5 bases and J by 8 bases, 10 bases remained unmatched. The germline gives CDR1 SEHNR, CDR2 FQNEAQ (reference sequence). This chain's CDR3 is CASSLRQGSREKLFF. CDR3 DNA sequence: TGTGCCAGCAGCCTGAGACAGGGGAGTAGGGAAAAACTGTTTTTT.

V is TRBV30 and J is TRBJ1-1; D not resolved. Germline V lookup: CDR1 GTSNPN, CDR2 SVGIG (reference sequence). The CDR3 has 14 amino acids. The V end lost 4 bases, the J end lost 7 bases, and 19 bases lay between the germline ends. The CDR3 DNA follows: TGTGCCTGGAAACTCGGTCCCACTGGAGATGAAGCTTTCTTT. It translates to CAWKLGPTGDEAFF.

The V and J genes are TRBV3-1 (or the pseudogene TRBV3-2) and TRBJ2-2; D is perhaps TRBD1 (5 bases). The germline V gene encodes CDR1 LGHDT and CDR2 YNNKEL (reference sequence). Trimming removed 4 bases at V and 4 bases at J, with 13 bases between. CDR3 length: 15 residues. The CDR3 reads CASSLQTVTTGELFF. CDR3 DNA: TGTGCCAGCAGCCTCCAGACAGTCACCACCGGGGAGCTGTTTTTT.

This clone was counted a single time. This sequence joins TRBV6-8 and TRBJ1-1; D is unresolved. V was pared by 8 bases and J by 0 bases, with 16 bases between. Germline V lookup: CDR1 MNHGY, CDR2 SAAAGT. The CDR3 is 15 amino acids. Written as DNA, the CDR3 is TGTGCCAGCGTCGTCCGGGATTCCGTGAACACTGAAGCTTTCTTT. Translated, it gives CASVVRDSVNTEAFF.

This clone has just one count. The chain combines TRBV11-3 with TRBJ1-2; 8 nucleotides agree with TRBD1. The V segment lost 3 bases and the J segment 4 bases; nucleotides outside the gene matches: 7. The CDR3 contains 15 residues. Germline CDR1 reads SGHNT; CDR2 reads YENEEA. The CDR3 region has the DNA TGTGCCAGCAGCTTGTATACGGACAGGGTCTATGGCTACACCTTC. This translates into CASSLYTDRVYGYTF.

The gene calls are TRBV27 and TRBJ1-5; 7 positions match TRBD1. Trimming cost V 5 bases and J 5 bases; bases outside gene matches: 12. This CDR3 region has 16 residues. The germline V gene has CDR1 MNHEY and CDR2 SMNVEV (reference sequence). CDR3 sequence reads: CASSKSRQGGHQPQHF. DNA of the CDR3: TGTGCCAGCAGTAAATCTCGACAGGGCGGTCATCAGCCCCAGCATTTT.

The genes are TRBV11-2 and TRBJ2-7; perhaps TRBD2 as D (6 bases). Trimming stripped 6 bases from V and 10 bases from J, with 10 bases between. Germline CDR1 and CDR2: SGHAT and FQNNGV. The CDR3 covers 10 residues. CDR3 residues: CASSGGRQYF. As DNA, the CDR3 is TGTGCCAGCAGTGGAGGGAGACAGTACTTC.

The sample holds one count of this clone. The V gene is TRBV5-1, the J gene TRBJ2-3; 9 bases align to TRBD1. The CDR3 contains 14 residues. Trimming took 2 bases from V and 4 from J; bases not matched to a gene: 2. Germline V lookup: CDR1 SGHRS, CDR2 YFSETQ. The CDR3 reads CASSLGQGSDTQYF. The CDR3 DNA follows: TGCGCCAGCAGCTTAGGACAGGGGTCAGATACGCAGTATTTT.

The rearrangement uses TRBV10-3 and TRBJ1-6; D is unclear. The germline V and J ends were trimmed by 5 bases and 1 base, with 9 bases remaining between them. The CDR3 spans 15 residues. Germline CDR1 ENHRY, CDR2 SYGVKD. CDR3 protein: CAISRENSYNSPLHF. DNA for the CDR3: TGTGCCATCAGTAGGGAGAATTCCTATAATTCACCCCTCCACTTT.

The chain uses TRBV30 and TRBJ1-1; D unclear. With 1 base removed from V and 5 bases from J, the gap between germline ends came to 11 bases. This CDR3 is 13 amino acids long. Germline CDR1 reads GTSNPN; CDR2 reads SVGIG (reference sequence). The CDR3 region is CAWSAPLPTEAFF. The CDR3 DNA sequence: TGTGCCTGGAGTGCTCCACTTCCAACTGAAGCTTTCTTT.

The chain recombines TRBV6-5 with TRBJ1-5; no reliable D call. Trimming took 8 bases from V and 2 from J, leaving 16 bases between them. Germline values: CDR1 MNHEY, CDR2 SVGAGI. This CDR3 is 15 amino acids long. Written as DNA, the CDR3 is TGTGCCAGCGGCGGGCGCGGATTCGGCAATCAGCCCCAGCATTTT. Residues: CASGGRGFGNQPQHF.